This T cell receptor beta chain was identified in a study of regulatory T cells in long-lasting Graves disease (dated by TCRdb to the early 2020s). Looking at the study overall: Newly diagnosed Graves' disease patients had taken antithyroid drugs for less than 3 months. The study was conducted in China and was registered as a clinical trial. A total of about 33 samples underwent TCR sequencing: about 13 from persistent and roughly 20 from newly diagnosed Graves' disease patients. Patients with persistent Graves' disease were compared with patients with newly diagnosed Graves' disease using TCR sequencing and RNA sequencing of peripheral blood. Study-level results and caveats: Lower TCR Shannon entropy and fewer highly expanded clones were observed in persistent Graves' disease patients than in newly diagnosed patients, which suggested clonal expansion. Preferential use of TRBV28, TRBJ1-2 and TRBJ2-5 was observed in persistent disease, whereas TRBV20-1 and TRBJ2-1 were favored in newly diagnosed disease. More public clonotypes were shared among persistent patients (about 2,800) than among newly diagnosed patients (roughly 1,000). Only the TCR beta chain was sequenced and analyzed. The authors noted that the small sample size was a limitation that may lower accuracy. The study examined only peripheral blood because the primary lesion, thyroid tissue, could not be accessed.

Details on this clonotype: Its binding antigen is unknown. Within one base of it there is no much larger clone, and no base qualities were kept.

There are 15 amino acids in the CDR3, from cysteine to phenylalanine inclusive. Here the CDR3 DNA is all that survives: 45 bases in frame from base 1. The germline V gene (reference sequence) yields SEHNR for CDR1 and FQNEAQ for CDR2. V is shortened by 5 bases, J by 5 bases, and the region joining them spans 19 bases. In the paper's terms, the time point label means: newly diagnosed GD, antithyroid drugs for less than 3 months. For both TCR sequencing and RNA sequencing, RNA was extracted from PBMCs in TRIzol. The diagnosis of Graves' disease was made according to American Thyroid Association guidelines. Patients for the study were recruited at an endocrinology department in Xi'an, China. Each patient gave about 9.1 milliliters of peripheral blood, collected in an EDTA anticoagulant tube. Ficoll Paque Plus density gradient separation was used to isolate PBMCs, and no further T cell sorting was performed. An Agilent 2100 Bioanalyzer and agarose gel were used to assess RNA quality, and a NanoDrop 2000 was used to measure RNA concentration.

Libraries were made using multiplex PCR. The data were produced on an Illumina HiSeq 4000. TCR beta libraries were built with iRepertoire HTBI primers and Arm-PCR amplification of CDR3 regions. Gel purification was performed on PCR products prior to sequencing. Per the original workflow: Gene usage analysis of CDR3 amino acid clonotypes used the approximately 62 TRBV and 14 TRBJ segments found across samples. COPE and FqMerger were used to merge the filtered high-quality paired reads into contigs. BLAST was used to align contigs to IMGT TRBV, TRBD and TRBJ reference genes, with CDR3 defined following IMGT. Any clonotype with a frequency above 0.1% was counted as a highly expanded clone. Shannon entropy served as the measure of repertoire diversity, while the Gini coefficient captured V-J evenness. Clonotypes shared by more than one individual were considered public. The public reads were reprocessed in TCRdb via fastp at Q25 and MiXCR, keeping in-frame beta chains. Each CDR3 protein appears once, grouped with its most common genes and DNA. In this record, the V and J calls reflect TCRdb's handling and not the investigators' own analysis. This sample comprises 450,000 to 500,000 distinct CDR3 sequences, around 15% of them detected only once. The leading ten clones occupy approximately 12% of the sample.

These sequences were also reported in another study, on T cells in Graves' hyperthyroidism and ophthalmopathy. The second publication reports: Stable Graves' hyperthyroidism was defined as no progression to ophthalmopathy during 18 months of follow-up. Hyperthyroidism patients were aged 18 to 65 years and newly diagnosed, with disease duration of less than 2 months. The study excluded patients with uncontrolled infections, other autoimmune diseases, pregnancy or lactation. Clinical symptoms, serum thyroxine and TRAb, thyroid ultrasound, and orbital computed tomography formed the basis for the diagnoses. For the first round of RT-PCR on the TCR CDR3, the HTBI primer set was used together with the Qiagen OneStep RT-PCR kit. Most expanded thyroid clonotypes (frequency above 0.001) were also detected in blood, a finding suggesting that blood repertoires may reflect thyroid immune responses. Ophthalmopathy was separated from stable hyperthyroidism by a 13 V-J signature model, with about 88% sensitivity and 81% to 82% specificity obtained in cross-validation and 80%/75% obtained in testing. In validation, the model predicted progression to ophthalmopathy with 55% to 71% sensitivity and less than 80% specificity, a median of 6.5 months before onset. To identify distinguishing TCR V-J signatures, a discovery cohort of 95 to 100 patients was used, comprising 43 with Graves' ophthalmopathy and some 57 with stable Graves' hyperthyroidism. Prospective prediction of ophthalmopathy was tested in an independent validation cohort of approximately 18 hyperthyroidism patients and 15 to 17 patients who later progressed to ophthalmopathy. The 95 to 100 discovery patients were randomly divided into training and test sets at a 7:3 ratio. The study also compared thyroid tissue and blood T-cell repertoires from several Graves' hyperthyroidism patients. Once sampling was done, hyperthyroidism patients were given methimazole at a starting dose of 30 mg daily, whereas ophthalmopathy patients were given high-dose intravenous methylprednisolone. A second multiplex PCR round built the libraries, followed by size selection and purification. Paired-end sequencing of the libraries was performed with 100 bp reads on an Illumina HiSeq2000. Raw data were processed with SOAPnuke, discarding reads with adapters, uncalled bases, mean Phred below 15, or no exact constant-primer or identifier match. High-quality paired reads were merged using COPE v1.2.5, and each unique nucleotide sequence was defined as a clonotype. Clonotypes were aligned to IMGT TRBV, TRBD and TRBJ reference segments using MiTCR v1.1. The analysis was restricted to V-J combinations with a frequency above 0.0001, which together covered 99.2% of the repertoires. A TCS score was defined as the ratio of F50 (clonal expansion) to E x V (chaos), with BLOSUM62-based TCRdist applied between CDR3 peptides within each V-J. Welch's t-statistics and random forest reduced roughly 530 V-J features to 10 to 15, which were used in a naive Bayes classifier (R e1071). No statistical method was used to fix the sample size in advance, and group allocation was not hidden from the investigators. According to the paper, TCR Vbeta CDR3 sequencing was carried out on over 130 peripheral blood samples, which came from about 45 ophthalmopathy, around 74 hyperthyroidism and 17 progressor patients.

The sequence joins TRBV7-9 to TRBJ2-7; TRBD1 could be the D gene, as 6 bases match. This sequence was found in a man aged 40-50 years with Graves disease. Donor details come from another sample of the same person, matched by shared clones. The source material was peripheral blood mononuclear cells (PBMCs), sampled at new diagnosis, from a patient treated with antithyroid drugs. The CDR3 loop reads CASSPPDRSGDEQYF. The nucleotide sequence reads as follows: TGTGCCAGCAGCCCCCCGGACAGATCTGGGGACGAGCAGTACTTC.